A single sample is the source of the 9 T cell receptor beta chains below, sequenced in a study of beta chain features in type 1 diabetes. Study outcomes and limitations: When Type 1 diabetes patients were examined, their TCRB CDR3s proved moderately but significantly shorter in all four CD4+ subsets.

The investigators reverse transcribed all of the isolated RNA, so they sequenced expressed TCRB transcripts. The assay was immunoSEQ multiplex PCR, and TCRdb's table has in-frame clones only and misses some. The sample comprises around 690,000 clones, roughly 12% of which are singletons, and approximately 0.11% rests with the top ten. What these receptors recognize is not known. Sequenced input: naive CD4+ T cells from blood. The receptor set was obtained from a man aged 25 to 40 with type 1 diabetes.

This clone was detected a few times. V usage is TRBV5-1 and J usage is TRBJ1-6, with D tentatively TRBD1 (5 bases). Trimming stripped 3 bases from V and 11 bases from J, with 36 bases between. Germline values: CDR1 SGHRS, CDR2 YFSETQ. CDR3 length equals 21 residues. The DNA of the CDR3 is TGCGCCAGCAGCTCGGGTAGAACCTTCGGGACTAGTTTCCCCCATGGAGCACCCCTCCACTTT. It encodes CASSSGRTFGTSFPHGAPLHF.

This chain's CDR3 is CASSIGPPPDTQYF. The CDR3 coding sequence is TGTGCCAGTAGTATCGGACCTCCCCCAGATACGCAGTATTTT. The chain combines TRBV19 with TRBJ2-3; D call uncertain. This CDR3 is built from 14 residues. CDR1 and CDR2 from the germline V gene are LNHDA and SQIVND (reference sequence). Trimming took 3 bases from V and 4 from J, leaving 11 bases between them.

This clone was seen more than once but under ten times. The chain has TRBV13 and TRBJ1-4; TRBD1 matches at 10 bases. J gave up 8 bases and V 5 bases, and 14 bases lay outside the gene matches. This CDR3 spans 17 amino acids. CDR1 and CDR2 (germline): PRHDT, FYEKMQ (reference sequence). CDR3 protein: CASSTYPRQGAGEKLFF. The CDR3 coding sequence is TGTGCCAGCAGCACCTACCCCCGACAGGGGGCGGGAGAAAAACTGTTTTTT.

The chain joins TRBV7-8 to TRBJ1-5; D is perhaps TRBD1 (6 bases). V gave up 5 bases and J gave up 4 bases, with 15 bases separating them. Germline CDR1 is SGHVS and CDR2 is FQNEAQ. The CDR3 consists of 15 residues. Here the CDR3 reads CASSPLIGGNQPQHF. The CDR3, as DNA: TGTGCCAGCAGCCCTCTCATAGGGGGAAATCAGCCCCAGCATTTT.

The V gene is TRBV5-1, the J gene TRBJ2-1; possible D gene TRBD2, 6 bases. Germline V gene data show CDR1 as SGHRS and CDR2 as YFSETQ. Trimming took 3 bases from V and 5 from J, leaving 15 bases between them. CDR3 size: 15 residues. In DNA, the CDR3 is TGCGCCAGCAGCTCCGGGGGAACATCCGACAATGAGCAGTTCTTC. It specifies CASSSGGTSDNEQFF.

The V and J genes are TRBV11-2 and TRBJ2-1, with D possibly being TRBD1 (6 bases). The germline V gene has CDR1 SGHAT and CDR2 FQNNGV. This CDR3 spans 17 amino acids. Trimming took 1 base from V and 9 from J, leaving 22 bases between them. CDR3 DNA sequence: TGTGCCAGCAGCTTAGGATACGGACAGTTATCGGTTCGTGAGCAGTTCTTC. It encodes CASSLGYGQLSVREQFF. The whole variable domain, filled in from reference TRBV11-2 and TRBJ2-1, reads EAGVAQSPRYKIIEKRQSVAFWCNPISGHATLYWYQQILGQGPKLLIQFQNNGVVDDSQLPKDRFSAERLKGVDSTLKIQPAKLEDSAVYLCASSLGYGQLSVREQFFGPGTRLTVL.

The rearrangement uses TRBV18 and TRBJ2-3, with 8 nucleotides matching TRBD2. The length of the CDR3 is 15 residues. Germline-derived CDR1 and CDR2 are KGHSH and LQKENI. J was trimmed by 3 bases and V by 3 bases; bases with no gene match: 5. The CDR3 here is CASSPDSGGTDTQYF. For the CDR3, the DNA is TGTGCCAGCTCACCCGACAGCGGGGGAACAGATACGCAGTATTTT.

This clone appeared a few times. The J gene is TRBJ2-7, the V gene TRBV7-2; TRBD2 agrees at 8 bases. Losses at the gene ends were 7 bases for V and 6 bases for J; bases not matched to a gene: 11. The CDR3 spans 14 residues. The germline V gene encodes CDR1 SGHTA and CDR2 FQGNSA. CDR3 loop: CASNLRGGSSEQYF. The DNA of the CDR3 is TGTGCCAGCAACCTCCGGGGGGGAAGCAGCGAGCAGTACTTC.

This clone came up a few times. The V and J genes are TRBV7-2 and TRBJ1-2; 8 bases are a match to TRBD1. The V segment lost 2 bases and the J segment 4 bases; nucleotides outside the gene matches: 6. Germline CDR1 is SGHTA and CDR2 is FQGNSA. CDR3 length equals 15 residues. CDR3 region: CASSLLTGGGYGYTF. CDR3 DNA: TGTGCCAGCAGCTTACTCACAGGGGGTGGCTATGGCTACACCTTC.